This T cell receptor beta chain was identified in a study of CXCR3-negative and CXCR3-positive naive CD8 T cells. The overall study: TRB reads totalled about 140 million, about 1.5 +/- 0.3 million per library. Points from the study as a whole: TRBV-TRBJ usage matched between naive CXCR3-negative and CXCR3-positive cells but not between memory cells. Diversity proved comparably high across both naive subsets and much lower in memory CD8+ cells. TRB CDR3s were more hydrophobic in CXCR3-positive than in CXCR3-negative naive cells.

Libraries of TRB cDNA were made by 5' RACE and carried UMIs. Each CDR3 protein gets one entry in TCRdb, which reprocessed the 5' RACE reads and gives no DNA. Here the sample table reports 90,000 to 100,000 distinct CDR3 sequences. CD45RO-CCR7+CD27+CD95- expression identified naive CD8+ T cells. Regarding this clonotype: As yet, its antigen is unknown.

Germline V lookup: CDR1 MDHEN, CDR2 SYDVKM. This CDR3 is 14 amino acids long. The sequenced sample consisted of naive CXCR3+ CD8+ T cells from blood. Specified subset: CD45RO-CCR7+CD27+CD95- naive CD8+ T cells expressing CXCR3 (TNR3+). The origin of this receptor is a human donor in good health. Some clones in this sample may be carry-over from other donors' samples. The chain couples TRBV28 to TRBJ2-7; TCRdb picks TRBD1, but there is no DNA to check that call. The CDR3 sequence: CASSFAGTGYEQYF.